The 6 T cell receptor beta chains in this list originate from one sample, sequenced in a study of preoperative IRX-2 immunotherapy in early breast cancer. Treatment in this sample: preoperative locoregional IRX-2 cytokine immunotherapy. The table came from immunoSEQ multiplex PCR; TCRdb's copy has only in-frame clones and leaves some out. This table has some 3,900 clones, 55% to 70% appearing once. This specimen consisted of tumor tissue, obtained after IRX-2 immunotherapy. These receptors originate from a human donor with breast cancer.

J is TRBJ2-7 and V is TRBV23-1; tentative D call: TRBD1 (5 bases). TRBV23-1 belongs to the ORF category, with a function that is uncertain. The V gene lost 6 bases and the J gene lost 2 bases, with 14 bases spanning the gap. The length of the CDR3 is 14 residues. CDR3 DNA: TGCGCCAGCAGCCCGTCCCAGGGCACCTACGAGCAGTACTTC. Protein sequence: CASSPSQGTYEQYF.

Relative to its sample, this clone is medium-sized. CDR3 residues: CASSLVRGPLSEQYF. The CDR3 coding sequence is TGTGCCAGCAGCTTAGTGCGGGGACCTCTTAGCGAGCAGTACTTC. V and J are TRBV11-3 and TRBJ2-7, with a possible D match to TRBD2 (6 bases). The CDR3 covers 15 residues. The germline gives CDR1 SGHNT, CDR2 YENEEA. Trimming cost V 1 base and J 6 bases, with 16 bases left between them.

CDR3 sequence reads: CSAGTDSTDTQYF. The CDR3 DNA reads TGCAGCGCGGGGACAGATAGCACAGATACGCAGTATTTT. This chain joins TRBV29-1 and TRBJ2-3; 7 bases fit TRBD1. This CDR3 comprises 13 residues. Per the germline V gene, CDR1 is SQVTM and CDR2 is ANQGSEA. The V and J ends lost 7 bases and 0 bases, in that order; junction bases with no gene match: 4.

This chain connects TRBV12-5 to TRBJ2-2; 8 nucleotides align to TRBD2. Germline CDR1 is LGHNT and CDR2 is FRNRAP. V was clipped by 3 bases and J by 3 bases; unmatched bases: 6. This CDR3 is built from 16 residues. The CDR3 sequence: CASGLVSGDYTGELFF. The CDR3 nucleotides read TGTGCTAGTGGTTTAGTTAGCGGGGATTACACCGGGGAGCTGTTTTTT.

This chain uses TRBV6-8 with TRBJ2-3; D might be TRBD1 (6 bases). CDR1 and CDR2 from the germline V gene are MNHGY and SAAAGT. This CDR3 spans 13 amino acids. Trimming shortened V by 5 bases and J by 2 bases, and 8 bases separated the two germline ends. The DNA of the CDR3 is TGTGCCAGCAGTGGACAGAACACAGATACGCAGTATTTT. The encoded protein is CASSGQNTDTQYF.

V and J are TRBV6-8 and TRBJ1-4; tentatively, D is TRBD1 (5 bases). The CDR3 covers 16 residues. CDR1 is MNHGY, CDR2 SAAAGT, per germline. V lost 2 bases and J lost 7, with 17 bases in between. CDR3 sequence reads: CASSYHSGISVEKLFF. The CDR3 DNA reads TGTGCCAGCAGTTACCATTCAGGGATTTCGGTTGAAAAACTGTTTTTT.